One and the same sample provided the 17 T cell receptor beta chains below, sequenced in a study of T-cell reconstitution after alpha-beta-depleted transplantation in children. A TCRbeta library incorporating unique molecular identifiers was prepared. TCRdb re-called the PCR reads through MiXCR, storing one row per CDR3 protein. The data show approximately 210,000 distinct CDR3 sequences, 14% to 15% seen once. This specimen was PBMCs from the stem cell graft donor, taken from the stem cell graft. Receptors were obtained from a human donor who donated a stem cell graft to a child with acute lymphoblastic leukemia.

This clonotype was recorded at least ten times. The rearrangement links TRBV5-1 to TRBJ2-1, with 9 bases matching TRBD2. After removal of 0 bases from V and 8 bases from J, the junction contained 12 bases not matched to a gene. Germline CDR1 is SGHRS and CDR2 is YFSETQ. The CDR3 has 17 amino acids. This chain's CDR3 is CASSLVEGSGRRDEQFF. CDR3 sequence (DNA): TGCGCCAGCAGCTTGGTGGAGGGTAGCGGGAGACGCGATGAGCAGTTCTTC. The full variable domain, completed using reference TRBV5-1 and TRBJ2-1, is KAGVTQTPRYLIKTRGQQVTLSCSPISGHRSVSWYQQTPGQGLQFLFEYFSETQRNKGNFPGRFSGRQFSNSRSEMNVSTLELGDSALYLCASSLVEGSGRRDEQFFGPGTRLTVL.

To note about this clonotype: This sequence may be a read error, since a much larger clone differs from it by one base. The CDR3 DNA is TGTGCCAGGAGCTTGAGGACTAGCGGGAAGCAGTTCTTC. Translated, it gives CARSLRTSGKQFF. The rearrangement uses TRBV5-4 and TRBJ2-1, with 12 bases fitting TRBD2. The CDR3 is 13 amino acids. The V gene's germline CDR1 is SGHNT and CDR2 YYREEE (reference sequence).

The rearrangement joins TRBV30 to TRBJ2-1; D uncertain. Germline CDR1 is GTSNPN and CDR2 is SVGIG (reference sequence). The V and J ends lost 4 bases and 8 bases respectively, with 9 bases between them. CDR3 size: 11 residues. The CDR3 is CAWTSSHEQFF. CDR3 DNA: TGTGCCTGGACTAGTTCACATGAGCAGTTCTTC.

In this sample, this clonotype turned up many times. J is TRBJ2-3 and V is TRBV20-1, with D unresolved. The CDR3 is 13 amino acids. Trimming shortened V by 3 bases and J by 3 bases, and 10 bases separated the two germline ends. The V gene's germline CDR1 is DFQATT and CDR2 SNEGSKA (reference sequence). CDR3 sequence (DNA): TGCAGTGCTAGTGTACCTGGGACAGATACGCAGTATTTT. Its translation: CSASVPGTDTQYF.

The V and J genes are TRBV20-1 and TRBJ2-5; weak D call: TRBD2 (6 bases). The V gene's germline CDR1 is DFQATT and CDR2 SNEGSKA (reference sequence). The CDR3 consists of 18 residues. Trimming shortened V by 0 bases and J by 4 bases, and 24 bases separated the two germline ends. The CDR3 loop reads CSARDPMVARGSIETQYF. Written as DNA, the CDR3 is TGCAGTGCTAGAGATCCCATGGTAGCGCGGGGATCAATAGAGACCCAGTACTTC.

This clonotype was counted between two and nine times. The CDR3 DNA reads as TGTGCCAGCAGCTTAGTTACTAGCAGCAATGAGCAGTTCTTC. Translated, it gives CASSLVTSSNEQFF. The genes are TRBV11-2 and TRBJ2-1; a weak D match, TRBD2 (6 bases). Germline V gene sequence: CDR1 SGHAT, CDR2 FQNNGV. V was shortened by 1 base and J by 6 bases, with 10 bases between the two germline ends. This CDR3 has 14 residues.

The V call is TRBV19, the J call TRBJ1-1; weak D call: TRBD1 (5 bases). V lost 3 bases, J lost 11 bases, and 13 bases lay in between. This CDR3 contains 12 residues. The germline CDR1 and CDR2 sequences are LNHDA and SQIVND (reference sequence). CDR3 in amino acids: CASSIRARAAFF. CDR3 in DNA: TGTGCCAGTAGTATCCGAGCCAGGGCCGCTTTCTTT.

This clonotype was picked up many times. The chain combines TRBV30 with TRBJ1-2, with 7 bases matching TRBD1. Germline V gene lookup returns CDR1 GTSNPN and CDR2 SVGIG (reference sequence). The ends lost 1 base at V and 2 bases at J; junction bases unmatched: 4. The CDR3 covers 14 residues. The CDR3 region is CAWSARDRNYGYTF. CDR3 nucleotide sequence: TGTGCCTGGAGTGCCCGGGACAGAAACTATGGCTACACCTTC. The whole variable domain, remainder taken from reference TRBV30 and TRBJ1-2, is SQTIHQWPATLVQPVGSPLSLECTVEGTSNPNLYWYRQAAGRGLQLLFYSVGIGQISSEVPQNLSASRPQDRQFILSSKKLLLSDSGFYLCAWSARDRNYGYTFGSGTRLTVV.

V gene TRBV19 combines with J gene TRBJ1-1; D ambiguous. Germline values: CDR1 LNHDA, CDR2 SQIVND (reference sequence). This CDR3 has 14 amino acids. V lost 4 bases and J 1 base, leaving 10 bases between the germline ends. CDR3: CASSKELRNTEAFF. The CDR3 DNA reads as TGTGCCAGTAGTAAAGAACTAAGGAACACTGAAGCTTTCTTT.

This clonotype appeared many times. V is TRBV5-4 and J is TRBJ2-5; D is undetermined. The V end was cut by 4 bases, the J end by 5 bases, with 12 bases between. There are 13 residues in the CDR3. Germline CDR1 SGHNT, CDR2 YYREEE (reference sequence). CDR3 residues: CASSQGLRETQYF. The CDR3 DNA reads as TGTGCCAGCAGCCAAGGGTTACGGGAGACCCAGTACTTC.

This sequence joins TRBV20-1 and TRBJ2-7; 7 nucleotides match TRBD2. Germline CDR1 and CDR2: DFQATT and SNEGSKA (reference sequence). V shed 5 bases and J 0 bases; nucleotides not matched to a gene: 7. The CDR3 sequence is 14 residues long. CDR3 in DNA: TGCAGTGCTTCGACTAGCCGGAACTCCTACGAGCAGTACTTC. Encoded protein: CSASTSRNSYEQYF.

This clonotype was detected many times. This chain connects TRBV5-1 to TRBJ2-7; 9 nucleotides match TRBD2. This CDR3 region has 16 residues. J gave up 5 bases and V 1 base, and 10 bases lay outside the gene matches. Germline values: CDR1 SGHRS, CDR2 YFSETQ. The CDR3 reads CASSLPAIAGAHEQYF. CDR3 coding DNA: TGCGCCAGCAGCTTGCCGGCCATAGCGGGAGCTCACGAGCAGTACTTC. The full variable domain, with the rest looked up from reference TRBV5-1 and TRBJ2-7, is KAGVTQTPRYLIKTRGQQVTLSCSPISGHRSVSWYQQTPGQGLQFLFEYFSETQRNKGNFPGRFSGRQFSNSRSEMNVSTLELGDSALYLCASSLPAIAGAHEQYFGPGTRLTVT.

This clonotype appeared many times. V gene TRBV12-3 or TRBV12-4 combines with J gene TRBJ2-2, with TRBD2 as a possible D gene (6 bases). CDR3 length: 13 amino acids. V lost 6 bases to trimming and J lost 6 bases, with 11 bases between them. The CDR3 region is CASSIPGAGELFF. CDR3 sequence (DNA): TGTGCCAGCAGCATTCCGGGGGCCGGGGAGCTGTTTTTT.

This clonotype has a count of ten or more. V gene TRBV28 combines with J gene TRBJ1-2; D remains ambiguous. Germline-derived CDR1 and CDR2 are MDHEN and SYDVKM. Trimming pared 6 bases from V and 7 bases from J, leaving 12 bases between. This CDR3 is built from 12 residues. The CDR3 sequence is CASSPMATGYTF. The CDR3 region has the DNA TGTGCCAGCAGCCCCATGGCAACTGGCTACACCTTC.

This clonotype showed up just a few times. CDR3 sequence: CASRGPTQNTEAFF. CDR3 sequence (DNA): TGTGCCAGCAGAGGACCGACCCAGAACACTGAAGCTTTCTTT. The chain recombines TRBV12-3 or TRBV12-4 with TRBJ1-1, with D uncertain. With 6 bases removed from V and 1 base from J, the gap between germline ends came to 12 bases. The CDR3 contains 14 residues.

This clonotype was detected ten times or more. Written as DNA, the CDR3 is TGTGCCAGCAGCTTAGCGGTTGGGAGAAGCAATCAGCCCCAGCATTTT. Protein sequence: CASSLAVGRSNQPQHF. The chain carries TRBV7-6 and TRBJ1-5; D is unresolved. Trimming took 0 bases from V and 1 from J, leaving 10 bases between them. Germline CDR1 is SGHVS and CDR2 is FNYEAQ. The CDR3 sequence is 16 residues long.

This clonotype was seen at least ten times. CDR3 protein: CSVEDHPGQGVNGYTF. CDR3 nucleotides: TGCAGCGTTGAAGATCATCCGGGACAGGGGGTAAATGGCTACACCTTC. The V call is TRBV29-1, the J call TRBJ1-2, with 11 positions matching TRBD1. Germline CDR1 is SQVTM and CDR2 is ANQGSEA. The CDR3 is 16 residues long. V was pared by 0 bases and J by 6 bases, with 9 bases of the junction left unmatched.